The 31 T cell receptor beta chains below were found in one sample sequenced in a study of blood T cell repertoires in COVID-19. The assay was immunoSEQ multiplex PCR, and TCRdb's table has in-frame clones only and misses some. The sample carries roughly 100,000 clones, 65% to 90% recorded once. The sample consisted of peripheral blood. The receptors here all came from a man in his forties or fifties with acute or convalescent COVID-19.

The V call is TRBV18, the J call TRBJ2-4, with unresolved D. In germline, CDR1 is KGHSH, CDR2 LQKENI. The V and J ends lost 1 base and 1 base respectively, with 14 bases between them. CDR3 length: 17 residues. The DNA for the CDR3 is TGTGCCAGCTCACCACGAGTCAGTAAGGAGGCCAAAAACATTCAGTACTTC. Translating it yields CASSPRVSKEAKNIQYF.

The gene calls are TRBV19 and TRBJ2-6; D possibly corresponds to TRBD1 (6 bases). This CDR3 region has 16 residues. V lost 9 bases and J 1 base, leaving 16 bases between the germline ends. Germline lookup yields CDR1 LNHDA and CDR2 SQIVND (reference sequence). CDR3 residues: CASAAGVRSGANVLTF. DNA of the CDR3: TGTGCCAGCGCAGCAGGGGTACGGTCTGGGGCCAACGTCCTGACTTTC.

The rearrangement uses TRBV12-3 or TRBV12-4 and TRBJ1-5; no definite D call. The length of the CDR3 is 12 residues. The V end was cut by 0 bases, the J end by 12 bases, with 9 bases between. The CDR3 reads CASSLASRSQHF. The CDR3 region has the DNA TGTGCCAGCAGTTTAGCCAGTAGGAGCCAGCATTTT.

CDR3 DNA: TGTGCCAGCAGTCCGGGAAACACCATATATTTT. Protein product: CASSPGNTIYF. The chain joins TRBV25-1 to TRBJ1-3; D unresolved. This CDR3 contains 11 residues. V was shortened by 5 bases and J by 4 bases, with 3 bases between the two germline ends. CDR1 and CDR2 from the germline V gene are MGHDK and SYGVNS.

The rearrangement uses TRBV10-2 and TRBJ1-1, with D tentatively TRBD1 (6 bases). Between the trimmed V and J ends, which lost 8 bases and 1 base, there was a span of 8 bases. CDR3 length: 12 residues. Per the germline V gene, CDR1 is WSHSY and CDR2 is SAAADI. CDR3 amino acids: CASGGENTEAFF. CDR3 bases: TGCGCCAGCGGGGGCGAGAACACTGAAGCTTTCTTT.

The chain uses TRBV12-3 or TRBV12-4 and TRBJ1-2; 7 bases agree with TRBD1. The CDR3 has 13 residues. Unmatched junction bases numbered 5, after V lost 4 bases and J lost 6 bases. The CDR3 spells CASSSWDSDGYTF. DNA for the CDR3: TGTGCCAGCAGTTCGTGGGACAGCGATGGCTACACCTTC.

This chain links TRBV10-2 with TRBJ1-4; perhaps TRBD1 as D (5 bases). V was clipped by 7 bases and J by 0 bases, with 9 bases between them. The germline V gene has CDR1 WSHSY and CDR2 SAAADI. CDR3 length: 14 amino acids. The CDR3 DNA sequence: TGCGCCAGCATGCAGGGAACAACTAATGAAAAACTGTTTTTT. It encodes CASMQGTTNEKLFF.

The V call is TRBV28, the J call TRBJ1-2; 11 bases are shared with TRBD1. This CDR3 has 16 residues. The J segment lost 4 bases and the V segment lost 5 bases, leaving 9 bases of the junction unmatched. Germline CDR1 reads MDHEN; CDR2 reads SYDVKM. This chain's CDR3 is CASSTWTGGGLYGYTF. CDR3 coding DNA: TGTGCCAGCAGTACTTGGACAGGGGGCGGCCTCTATGGCTACACCTTC.

The chain couples TRBV7-9 to TRBJ1-2; TRBD1 matches at 8 bases. The CDR3 length is 15 residues. V shed 1 base, J shed 4 bases, and the junction held 5 bases outside the gene matches. Germline V gene data show CDR1 as SEHNR and CDR2 as FQNEAQ (reference sequence). CDR3 loop: CASSLVARGPYGYTF. The CDR3, as DNA: TGTGCCAGCAGCTTAGTGGCCAGGGGGCCCTATGGCTACACCTTC.

The rearrangement joins TRBV7-9 to TRBJ1-4; 10 bases match TRBD1. Germline CDR1 is SEHNR and CDR2 is FQNEAQ (reference sequence). CDR3 length: 16 amino acids. V was pared by 2 bases and J by 7 bases, with 7 bases of the junction left unmatched. CDR3 sequence: CASSLTAGQGVEKLFF. In nucleotides, the CDR3 is TGTGCCAGCAGCTTAACGGCCGGACAGGGGGTTGAAAAACTGTTTTTT.

The V and J genes are TRBV2 and TRBJ1-1; D not resolved. Trimming removed 4 bases at V and 8 bases at J, with 11 bases between. CDR1 is SNHLY and CDR2 is FYNNEI in the germline V gene. The CDR3 extends over 12 amino acids. The CDR3 sequence: CASSGTGIEAFF. Here the CDR3 DNA reads TGTGCCAGCAGTGGAACCGGTATAGAAGCTTTCTTT.

J is TRBJ1-2 and V is TRBV11-2; 7 nucleotides match TRBD1. J was trimmed by 5 bases and V by 5 bases; bases with no gene match: 8. The CDR3 is made up of 14 amino acids. Per the germline V gene, CDR1 is SGHAT and CDR2 is FQNNGV. The CDR3 loop is CASSQGTVGYGYTF. CDR3 nucleotide sequence: TGTGCCAGCAGCCAAGGGACAGTCGGTTATGGCTACACCTTC.

Within the sample, this clone is medium-sized. The chain joins TRBV5-1 to TRBJ1-6, with D hard to call. Germline CDR1 SGHRS, CDR2 YFSETQ. The V gene lost 2 bases and the J gene lost 13 bases, with 19 bases spanning the gap. This CDR3 contains 15 residues. The CDR3 is CASSLNMEIPSPLHF. The DNA of the CDR3 is TGCGCCAGCAGCTTAAATATGGAGATCCCGAGCCCCCTCCACTTT.

The rearrangement links TRBV12-3 or TRBV12-4 to TRBJ2-7; D might be TRBD1 (6 bases). CDR3 size: 12 residues. With 7 bases removed from V and 5 bases from J, the gap between germline ends came to 12 bases. CDR3 loop: CASTQDSNEQYF. The CDR3 nucleotides read TGTGCCAGCACTCAGGACAGTAACGAGCAGTACTTC.

This clone has more than one count but fewer than ten. The rearrangement uses TRBV3-1 (or the pseudogene TRBV3-2) and TRBJ2-7; 7 bases align to TRBD1. Germline V gene data show CDR1 as LGHDT and CDR2 as YNNKEL (reference sequence). The J segment lost 6 bases and the V segment lost 1 base, leaving 9 bases of the junction unmatched. There are 15 residues in the CDR3. CDR3 in DNA: TGTGCCAGCAGCCAAGGACGCAGACAGGGCGGCGAGCAGTACTTC. It encodes CASSQGRRQGGEQYF.

The V gene is TRBV28, the J gene TRBJ2-1; D is perhaps TRBD2 (6 bases). Per the germline V gene, CDR1 is MDHEN and CDR2 is SYDVKM. The CDR3 spans 13 residues. V dropped 2 bases and J dropped 8 bases, with 10 bases sitting between them. The CDR3 reads CASSLAGSDEQFF. In DNA form, the CDR3 reads TGTGCCAGCAGTTTAGCGGGATCCGATGAGCAGTTCTTC.

The count of this clone is one. The chain has TRBV4-2 and TRBJ2-7, with TRBD2 matching over 8 bases. The CDR3 is 17 residues long. V trimming: 1 base; J trimming: 7 bases; junction bases outside the gene matches: 15. Germline assignment: CDR1 LGHNA and CDR2 YNFKEQ. CDR3 coding DNA: TGTGCCAGCAGCCAAGTTGGCGGGGGGACTACGTTGGAAGAGCAGTACTTC. This sequence encodes CASSQVGGGTTLEEQYF.

This clone has just a few counts. At one boundary the junction diverges from the germline segment, which might be a read error. J is TRBJ2-7 and V is TRBV7-6; TRBD2 matches at 9 bases. Germline V gene data show CDR1 as SGHVS and CDR2 as FNYEAQ. This CDR3 is 13 amino acids long. The CDR3 protein is CASSFLLAGFLDF. The CDR3 coding sequence is TGTGCCAGCAGCTTTTTGCTAGCGGGATTTCTGGACTTC.

This chain's CDR3 is CASSRGQGVYNEQFF. The CDR3 region has the DNA TGTGCCAGCAGCCGCGGACAGGGGGTGTACAATGAGCAGTTCTTC. The chain recombines TRBV27 with TRBJ2-1; 10 bases fit TRBD1. Germline V gene data show CDR1 as MNHEY and CDR2 as SMNVEV (reference sequence). The CDR3 contains 15 residues. The V gene end was trimmed by 6 bases and the J gene end by 4 bases; junction bases not matched to a gene: 6.

This rearrangement joins TRBV5-1 to TRBJ2-1; 7 bases line up with TRBD2. CDR1 is SGHRS and CDR2 is YFSETQ in the germline V gene. The J segment lost 7 bases and the V segment lost 3 bases, leaving 7 bases of the junction unmatched. The CDR3 totals 14 residues. The CDR3 nucleotides read TGCGCCAGCAGCTACCCGCGGGAGCTGAATGAGCAGTTCTTC. This codes for CASSYPRELNEQFF.

CDR3 nucleotide sequence: TGTGCCAGCAGTCCCTATCGGGACAGGGAAACGCCCCAGCATTTT. This translates into CASSPYRDRETPQHF. This chain uses TRBV27 with TRBJ1-5; the match to TRBD1 covers 9 bases. The V and J ends lost 5 bases and 9 bases, in that order; junction bases with no gene match: 11. Germline CDR1 and CDR2: MNHEY and SMNVEV (reference sequence). This CDR3 comprises 15 residues.

The chain joins TRBV28 to TRBJ1-4; no reliable D call. CDR3 length: 11 residues. Trimming shortened V by 6 bases and J by 4 bases, and 3 bases separated the two germline ends. The V gene's germline CDR1 is MDHEN and CDR2 SYDVKM. In DNA form, the CDR3 reads TGTGCCAGCAGGAGTAATGAAAAACTGTTTTTT. Protein sequence: CASRSNEKLFF.

The table lists this clone with a count of one. In nucleotides, the CDR3 is TGTGCCAGCAAGAGTGGGACAGGGGATTCACCCCTCCACTTT. It translates to CASKSGTGDSPLHF. The V call is TRBV9, the J call TRBJ1-6, with TRBD1 matching 10 bases. V dropped 6 bases and J dropped 8; count of bases not matched to a gene: 5. The CDR3 has 14 amino acids. CDR1 and CDR2 from the germline V gene are SGDLS and YYNGEE.

Only one count was recorded for this clone. The V gene is TRBV5-1, the J gene TRBJ2-1; tentative D call: TRBD2 (6 bases). Trimming cost V 3 bases and J 3 bases, with 13 bases left between them. Germline CDR1 reads SGHRS; CDR2 reads YFSETQ. CDR3 length: 15 residues. The CDR3 sequence is CASSSAGRDYNEQFF. The CDR3 region has the DNA TGCGCCAGCAGCTCGGCGGGGCGGGACTACAATGAGCAGTTCTTC.

V usage is TRBV14 and J usage is TRBJ2-7; D unclear. CDR1 is SGHDN, CDR2 FVKESK, per germline. The CDR3 spans 14 residues. The V and J ends lost 1 base and 0 bases respectively, with 7 bases between them. The CDR3: CASSQAHSSYEQYF. DNA for the CDR3: TGTGCCAGCAGCCAAGCGCACAGCTCCTACGAGCAGTACTTC.

The chain carries TRBV24-1 and TRBJ2-1, with 13 bases that match TRBD2. V trimming: 3 bases; J trimming: 8 bases; junction bases outside the gene matches: 15. CDR1 KGHDR and CDR2 SFDVKD come from the germline V gene. The CDR3 is made up of 19 amino acids. The CDR3 loop reads CATSDPAQQGTSGIDEQFF. The CDR3 DNA reads TGTGCCACCAGTGATCCAGCTCAACAGGGGACTAGCGGGATCGATGAGCAGTTCTTC.

The J gene is TRBJ2-3, the V gene TRBV28, with D perhaps TRBD1 (6 bases). The germline gives CDR1 MDHEN, CDR2 SYDVKM. The CDR3 is 16 amino acids. V was clipped by 5 bases and J by 2 bases, with 17 bases between them. This CDR3 is CASSPIRGSYTDTQYF. CDR3 nucleotide sequence: TGTGCCAGCAGTCCTATCAGGGGAAGCTACACAGATACGCAGTATTTT.

J is TRBJ2-7 and V is TRBV4-1; tentative D call: TRBD1 (5 bases). V was shortened by 3 bases and J by 0 bases, with 15 bases between the two germline ends. This CDR3 comprises 16 residues. CDR1 and CDR2 from the germline V gene are MGHRA and YSYEKL. The CDR3 is CASSQVYLGHSYEQYF. The CDR3, as DNA: TGCGCCAGCAGCCAGGTTTACTTGGGGCACTCCTACGAGCAGTACTTC.

The chain recombines TRBV7-9 with TRBJ1-1, with 7 nucleotides matching TRBD1. CDR3 size: 16 residues. The junction had 9 bases not matched to a gene; V was cut back by 1 base and J by 4 bases. CDR1 is SEHNR and CDR2 is FQNEAQ in the germline V gene (reference sequence). As DNA, the CDR3 is TGTGCCAGCAGCTTAGGCAACAGGGGTTGGGGCACTGAAGCTTTCTTT. This sequence encodes CASSLGNRGWGTEAFF.

This sequence joins TRBV4-1 and TRBJ2-7; D is perhaps TRBD1 (5 bases). The CDR3 runs to 15 residues. Germline CDR1 is MGHRA and CDR2 is YSYEKL. Trimming removed 0 bases from V and 5 bases from J, with 14 bases in between. The CDR3 loop is CASSQDSRVAHEQYF. The CDR3 region has the DNA TGCGCCAGCAGCCAAGATTCCAGGGTTGCCCACGAGCAGTACTTC.

This clone was counted a single time. V gene TRBV3-1 (or the pseudogene TRBV3-2) combines with J gene TRBJ2-5, with TRBD1 identical over 7 bases. The CDR3 is made up of 15 amino acids. Trimming removed 4 bases from V and 5 bases from J; junction bases left unmatched: 10. Germline values: CDR1 LGHDT, CDR2 YNNKEL (reference sequence). The CDR3 is CASSRQGQRLETQYF. The CDR3 nucleotides read TGTGCCAGCAGCCGCCAGGGACAGCGGTTGGAGACCCAGTACTTC.